This is a list of T cell receptor beta chains from one sample in a study of blood T cell repertoires in COVID-19. The repertoire was sequenced with immunoSEQ multiplex PCR; TCRdb's copy has only in-frame clones and lacks some. The table lists fewer than 250,000 clones, 65% to 85% of them singletons. Sequences were obtained from peripheral blood. All receptors derive from a middle-aged man with active or convalescent COVID-19. The CDR3 runs from the conserved cysteine through the conserved F or W. A D gene is named only where the DNA matches it firmly. For some rows the clone size is stated as once, few or many, or as a class when expanded; others skip it.

v_call: TRBV6-1; d_call: TRBD1; j_call: TRBJ1-2; cdr3_length: 14; clone_size: .; cdr3_nt: TGTGCCAGCAGTGAGGACAGGGGTTACTATGGCTACACCTTC; cdr3_aa: CASSEDRGYYGYTF
v_call: TRBV2; d_call: .; j_call: TRBJ1-1; cdr3_length: 14; clone_size: .; cdr3_nt: TGTGCCAGCAATTTCAATCGGGGGTTCACTGAAGCTTTCTTT; cdr3_aa: CASNFNRGFTEAFF
v_call: TRBV6-5; d_call: .; j_call: TRBJ1-6; cdr3_length: 13; clone_size: .; cdr3_nt: TGTGCCAGCAGACTCGTATATAGTTCACCCCTCCACTTT; cdr3_aa: CASRLVYSSPLHF
v_call: TRBV27; d_call: .; j_call: TRBJ1-1; cdr3_length: 13; clone_size: few; cdr3_nt: TGTGCCAGCAGTTTAAGGGGGACATCTGAAGCTTTCTTT; cdr3_aa: CASSLRGTSEAFF
v_call: TRBV7-2; d_call: .; j_call: TRBJ2-2; cdr3_length: 15; clone_size: .; cdr3_nt: TGTGCCAGCAGCTTACAGGGTTGGAACACCGGGGAGCTGTTTTTT; cdr3_aa: CASSLQGWNTGELFF
v_call: TRBV15; d_call: .; j_call: TRBJ1-2; cdr3_length: 15; clone_size: .; cdr3_nt: TGTGCCACCAGCATAAGCATCCCCGGGGTAAATGGCTACACCTTC; cdr3_aa: CATSISIPGVNGYTF
v_call: TRBV28; d_call: .; j_call: TRBJ1-2; cdr3_length: 15; clone_size: few; cdr3_nt: TGTGCCAGCAGCCGTGGAGTACAGGAGATCCATGGCTACACCTTC; cdr3_aa: CASSRGVQEIHGYTF
v_call: TRBV6-1; d_call: .; j_call: TRBJ1-2; cdr3_length: 14; clone_size: .; cdr3_nt: TGTGCCAGCAGTGAAGCGGGGGTAGCGGGCGGCTACACCTTC; cdr3_aa: CASSEAGVAGGYTF
v_call: TRBV3-1/TRBV3-2; d_call: .; j_call: TRBJ2-7; cdr3_length: 17; clone_size: few; cdr3_nt: TGTGCCAGCAGCCAAGAAGATCCCTTCGGTAGCTCCTACGAGCAGTACTTC; cdr3_aa: CASSQEDPFGSSYEQYF
v_call: TRBV19; d_call: .; j_call: TRBJ1-1; cdr3_length: 13; clone_size: .; cdr3_nt: TGTGCCAGTGGCCGAACTATGAACACTGAAGCTTTCTTT; cdr3_aa: CASGRTMNTEAFF
v_call: TRBV5-6; d_call: .; j_call: TRBJ2-2; cdr3_length: 15; clone_size: .; cdr3_nt: TGTGCCAGCAGCATTGACAGCGCGAACACCGGGGAGCTGTTTTTT; cdr3_aa: CASSIDSANTGELFF
v_call: TRBV5-5; d_call: TRBD1; j_call: TRBJ2-1; cdr3_length: 16; clone_size: few; cdr3_nt: TGTGCCAGCAGCTATAAAAACAGGGGATGGGATCATGAGCAGTTCTTC; cdr3_aa: CASSYKNRGWDHEQFF
v_call: TRBV19; d_call: .; j_call: TRBJ2-6; cdr3_length: 21; clone_size: .; cdr3_nt: TGTGCCAGTAGGACCCCCGAGGGGCGGCCAGGGGCCTTCGCCGGGGCCAACGTCCTGACTTTC; cdr3_aa: CASRTPEGRPGAFAGANVLTF
v_call: TRBV30; d_call: TRBD1; j_call: TRBJ2-7; cdr3_length: 12; clone_size: .; cdr3_nt: TGTGCCTGGGACAGGGACCCCTACGAGCAGTACTTC; cdr3_aa: CAWDRDPYEQYF
v_call: TRBV7-9; d_call: .; j_call: TRBJ2-1; cdr3_length: 13; clone_size: once; cdr3_nt: TGTGCCAGCAGCACGAGACTGGGCAATGAGCAGTTCTTC; cdr3_aa: CASSTRLGNEQFF
v_call: TRBV3-1/TRBV3-2; d_call: TRBD2; j_call: TRBJ2-1; cdr3_length: 16; clone_size: .; cdr3_nt: TGTGCCAGCAGCTTTGGACTAGCGGGAGGGATCAATGAGCAGTTCTTC; cdr3_aa: CASSFGLAGGINEQFF
v_call: TRBV7-2; d_call: TRBD2; j_call: TRBJ2-1; cdr3_length: 16; clone_size: .; cdr3_nt: TGTGCCAGCAGCCCCCGGTGGGGCGGGGGGTCCATCGGGCAGTTCTTC; cdr3_aa: CASSPRWGGGSIGQFF
v_call: TRBV5-5; d_call: TRBD1; j_call: TRBJ1-2; cdr3_length: 14; clone_size: once; cdr3_nt: TGTGCCAGCAGCTTGCGACAGGGGTCCTATGGCTACACCTTC; cdr3_aa: CASSLRQGSYGYTF
v_call: TRBV14; d_call: TRBD2; j_call: TRBJ2-7; cdr3_length: 11; clone_size: .; cdr3_nt: TGTGCCAGCAGCAATCGGGGGGAAAAGTACTTC; cdr3_aa: CASSNRGEKYF
v_call: TRBV5-5; d_call: .; j_call: TRBJ2-1; cdr3_length: 15; clone_size: .; cdr3_nt: TGTGCCAGCAGCCCCCGAGGACAGCCCTCCAATGAGCAGTTCTTC; cdr3_aa: CASSPRGQPSNEQFF
v_call: TRBV7-3; d_call: TRBD1; j_call: TRBJ2-1; cdr3_length: 16; clone_size: .; cdr3_nt: TGTGCCAGCAGCCCGATGACAGGGGGCTTGGTCAATGAGCAGTTCTTC; cdr3_aa: CASSPMTGGLVNEQFF
v_call: TRBV7-9; d_call: .; j_call: TRBJ1-2; cdr3_length: 13; clone_size: .; cdr3_nt: TGTGCCAGCAGCTTAGGGGGCACGATGAGCTACACCTTC; cdr3_aa: CASSLGGTMSYTF
v_call: TRBV12-5; d_call: TRBD2; j_call: TRBJ2-7; cdr3_length: 17; clone_size: once; cdr3_nt: TGTGCTAGTGGTTTGGTACTTGGGCCCGGGGGGGGCAACGAGCAGTACTTC; cdr3_aa: CASGLVLGPGGGNEQYF
v_call: TRBV30; d_call: .; j_call: TRBJ1-2; cdr3_length: 13; clone_size: few; cdr3_nt: TGTGCCTGGAGTACCGGGGAGAACTATGGCTACACCTTC; cdr3_aa: CAWSTGENYGYTF
v_call: TRBV6-5; d_call: .; j_call: TRBJ2-1; cdr3_length: 12; clone_size: .; cdr3_nt: TGTGCCAGCAGTTACGCGGGTTTTGAGCAGTTCTTC; cdr3_aa: CASSYAGFEQFF
v_call: TRBV10-3; d_call: TRBD1; j_call: TRBJ2-7; cdr3_length: 16; clone_size: .; cdr3_nt: TGTGCCATCAGCTCAAGGGCCGGGACAGGGTCCTACGAGCAGTACTTC; cdr3_aa: CAISSRAGTGSYEQYF
v_call: TRBV19; d_call: .; j_call: TRBJ2-5; cdr3_length: 15; clone_size: .; cdr3_nt: TGTGCCAGTAGTATCACGGGCCCAGGGGAAGAGACCCAGTACTTC; cdr3_aa: CASSITGPGEETQYF
v_call: TRBV10-3; d_call: .; j_call: TRBJ1-3; cdr3_length: 13; clone_size: .; cdr3_nt: TGTGCCACCGCGGACAGCTCTGGAAACACCATATATTTT; cdr3_aa: CATADSSGNTIYF
v_call: TRBV10-3; d_call: TRBD1; j_call: TRBJ2-1; cdr3_length: 14; clone_size: few; cdr3_nt: TGTGCCATCAGTGAGCTGACAGGGGACAATGAGCAGTTCTTC; cdr3_aa: CAISELTGDNEQFF